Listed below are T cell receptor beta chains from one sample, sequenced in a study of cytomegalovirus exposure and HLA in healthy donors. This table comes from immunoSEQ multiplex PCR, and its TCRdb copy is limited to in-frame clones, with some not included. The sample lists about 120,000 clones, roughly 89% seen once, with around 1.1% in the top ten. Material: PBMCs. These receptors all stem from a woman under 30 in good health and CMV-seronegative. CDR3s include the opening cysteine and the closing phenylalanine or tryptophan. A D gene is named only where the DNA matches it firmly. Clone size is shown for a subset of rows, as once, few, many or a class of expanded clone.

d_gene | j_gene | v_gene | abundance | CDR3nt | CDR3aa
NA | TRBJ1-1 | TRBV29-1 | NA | TGCAGCGCTTACACAGGGATCACTGAAGCTTTCTTT | CSAYTGITEAFF
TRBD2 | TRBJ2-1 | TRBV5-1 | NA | TGCGCCAGCAGCACGGGGACTAGCGGGGTAAATGAGCAGTTCTTC | CASSTGTSGVNEQFF
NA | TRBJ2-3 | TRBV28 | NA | TGTGCCAGCAGTCTTACGGGACTGCAAAATACGCAGTATTTT | CASSLTGLQNTQYF
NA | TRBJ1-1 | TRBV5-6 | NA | TGTGCCAGCAGCTTGGCGACAGCTGAAGCTTTCTTT | CASSLATAEAFF
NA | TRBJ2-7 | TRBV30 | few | TGTGCCTGGCGCCCCAGCGGGCGGTCCCCAGTCTACGAGCAGTACTTC | CAWRPSGRSPVYEQYF
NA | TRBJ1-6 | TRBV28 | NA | TGTGCCAGCAGTTTACGTTCACCCCTCCACTTT | CASSLRSPLHF
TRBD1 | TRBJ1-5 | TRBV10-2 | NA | TGCGCCAGCAGCCAGACAGGGGCCGTTAGCAATCAGCCCCAGCATTTT | CASSQTGAVSNQPQHF
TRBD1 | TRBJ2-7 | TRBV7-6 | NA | TGTGCCAGCAGCCCGACAGGGAGCTCCTACGAGCAGTACTTC | CASSPTGSSYEQYF
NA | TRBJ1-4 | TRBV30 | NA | TGTGCCTGGAGTGGAGATTATGAAAAACTGTTTTTT | CAWSGDYEKLFF
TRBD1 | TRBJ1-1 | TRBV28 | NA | TGTGCCAGCAGGTGGGACAGCTTAAACACTGAAGCTTTCTTT | CASRWDSLNTEAFF
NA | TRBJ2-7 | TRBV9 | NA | TGTGCCAGCAGCGTAGCTTTGGCGGGAAACCCCTACGAGCAGTACTTC | CASSVALAGNPYEQYF
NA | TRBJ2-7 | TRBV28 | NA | TGTGCCAGCAGGACACCGGGGGAGAACTACGAGCAGTACTTC | CASRTPGENYEQYF
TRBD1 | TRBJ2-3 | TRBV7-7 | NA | TGTGCCAGCAGCAGGGGGGACAGGGTAGATACGCAGTATTTT | CASSRGDRVDTQYF
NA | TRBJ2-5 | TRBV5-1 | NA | TGCGCCAGCAGCTTGGCCGTCGAGCGGCAAGAGACCCAGTACTTC | CASSLAVERQETQYF
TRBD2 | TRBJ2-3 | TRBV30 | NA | TGTGCCTGGAGTGGACTAGCGCCCAGAGATACGCAGTATTTT | CAWSGLAPRDTQYF
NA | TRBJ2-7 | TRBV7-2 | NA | TGTGCCAGCAGCTTAGTGGAGGGCAGTTACGAGCAGTACTTC | CASSLVEGSYEQYF
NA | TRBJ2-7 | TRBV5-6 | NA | TGTGCCAGCAGCTTGGTGGCTAGAGGGGGTTACGAGCAGTACTTC | CASSLVARGGYEQYF
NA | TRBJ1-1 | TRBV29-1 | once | TGCAGCGTTCACTGGGGCGGCTCCGCAGAAGCTTTCTTT | CSVHWGGSAEAFF
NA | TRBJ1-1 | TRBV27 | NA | TGTGCCAGCAGACCCAGGGGGAACACTGAAGCTTTCTTT | CASRPRGNTEAFF
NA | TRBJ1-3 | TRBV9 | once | TGTGCCAGCAGCGCCCTTAGAATGGACACCATATATTTT | CASSALRMDTIYF
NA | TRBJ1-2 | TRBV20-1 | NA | TGCAGTGCCACCGGGGGTGGTGGCTACACCTTC | CSATGGGGYTF
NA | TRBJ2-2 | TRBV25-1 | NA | TGTGCCAGCAGTGAATTCGGGGGTGCATACGGGGAGCTGTTTTTT | CASSEFGGAYGELFF
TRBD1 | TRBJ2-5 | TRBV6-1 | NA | TGTGCCAGCACTGGGACAGGGAATCAAGAGACCCAGTACTTC | CASTGTGNQETQYF
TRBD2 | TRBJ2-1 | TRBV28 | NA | TGTGCCAGCAGTTCGGCGGGAGCCTACAATGAGCAGTTCTTC | CASSSAGAYNEQFF
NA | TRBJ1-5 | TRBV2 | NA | TGTGCCAGCAGTGAAGCGAAACAATATCAGCCCCAGCATTTT | CASSEAKQYQPQHF
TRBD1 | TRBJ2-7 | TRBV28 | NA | TGTGCCAGTACGGACAGGGTAACTCGCGAGCAGTACTTC | CASTDRVTREQYF
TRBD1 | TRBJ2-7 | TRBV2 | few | TGTGCCAGCAGTGGGACAGGCAGGGAGCAGTACTTC | CASSGTGREQYF
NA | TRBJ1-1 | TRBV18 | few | TGTGCCAGCTCACCATCAGTGAACACTGAAGCTTTCTTT | CASSPSVNTEAFF
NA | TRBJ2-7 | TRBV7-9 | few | TGTGCCAGCAGCTTATCGGCACGGACTGGCGAGCAGTACTTC | CASSLSARTGEQYF
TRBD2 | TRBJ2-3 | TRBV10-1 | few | TGCGCCAGCAGTGGACTAGCGGGGGGAGATACGCAGTATTTT | CASSGLAGGDTQYF
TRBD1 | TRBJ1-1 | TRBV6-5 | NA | TGTGCCAGCAGTCTAACACAGGGGAATGATGAAGCTTTCTTT | CASSLTQGNDEAFF
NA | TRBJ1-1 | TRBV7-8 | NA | TGTGCCAGCAGCTTAGAGCCAGGTGGAAACACTGAAGCTTTCTTT | CASSLEPGGNTEAFF
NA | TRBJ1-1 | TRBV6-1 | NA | TGTGCCAGCCAAGGGGGGGACACTGAAGCTTTCTTT | CASQGGDTEAFF